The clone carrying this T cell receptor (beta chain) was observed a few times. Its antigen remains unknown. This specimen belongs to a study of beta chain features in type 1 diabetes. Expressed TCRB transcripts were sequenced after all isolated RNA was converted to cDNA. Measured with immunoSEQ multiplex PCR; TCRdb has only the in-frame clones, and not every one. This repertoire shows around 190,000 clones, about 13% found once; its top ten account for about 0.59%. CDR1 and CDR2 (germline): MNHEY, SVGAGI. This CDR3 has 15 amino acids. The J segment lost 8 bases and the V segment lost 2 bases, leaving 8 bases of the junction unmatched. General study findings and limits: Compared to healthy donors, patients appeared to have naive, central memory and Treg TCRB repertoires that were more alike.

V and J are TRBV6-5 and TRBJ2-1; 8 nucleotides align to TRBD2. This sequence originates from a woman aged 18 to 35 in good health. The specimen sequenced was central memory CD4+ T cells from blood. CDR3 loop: CASSYPSGSKDEQFF. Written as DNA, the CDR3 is TGTGCCAGCAGTTACCCCAGCGGGAGTAAGGATGAGCAGTTCTTC.